Each of the 10 T cell receptor beta chains below was sequenced from the same sample in a study of identifying expanded T cells in peripheral blood (dated by TCRdb to about 2019). Library construction relied on the immunoSEQ multiplex PCR assay. TCRdb provides this immuneACCESS table in a form limited to in-frame rearrangements. Some clones are lacking; in checked studies, under half of them reflect an unresolved V gene, and why the rest are absent is not known. The sample profile shows 95,000 to 150,000 clones; approximately 88% of them were found once. Together, the top ten hold approximately 3% of the sample. Input material: blood. Receptor source: a person between 18 and 70 years old in good health.

CDR3 DNA sequence: TGTGCCAGCAGCTCCCGACAGTCAGGGTCGCAGTATTTT. As protein: CASSSRQSGSQYF. The chain links TRBV7-6 to TRBJ2-3; D is possibly TRBD1 (5 bases). The CDR3 loop spans 13 amino acids. Germline V lookup: CDR1 SGHVS, CDR2 FNYEAQ. Trimming took 4 bases from V and 10 from J, leaving 15 bases between them.

V gene TRBV6-1 combines with J gene TRBJ1-2; the match to TRBD1 covers 7 bases. CDR1 and CDR2 (germline): MNHNS, SASEGT. The CDR3 runs 14 residues. The V and J ends lost 2 bases and 5 bases, in that order; junction bases with no gene match: 5. CDR3 sequence reads: CASSESYRGYGYTF. The CDR3 bases are TGTGCCAGCAGTGAATCGTACAGGGGTTATGGCTACACCTTC.

The chain has TRBV28 and TRBJ1-4; tentative D call: TRBD1 (6 bases). Trimming pared 5 bases from V and 10 bases from J, leaving 23 bases between. Per germline, CDR1 MDHEN and CDR2 SYDVKM. The CDR3 is 16 amino acids. CDR3 amino acids: CASSAGDRSAFGKLFF. CDR3 sequence (DNA): TGTGCCAGCAGTGCTGGCGACAGGTCTGCATTCGGAAAACTGTTTTTT.

The chain links TRBV19 to TRBJ1-5; 7 bases agree with TRBD1. V lost 4 bases, J lost 0 bases, and 6 bases stayed unmatched. This CDR3 is 16 amino acids long. Germline CDR1 reads LNHDA; CDR2 reads SQIVND (reference sequence). The CDR3 protein is CASSNGQVHSNQPQHF. The CDR3 DNA reads as TGTGCCAGTAGTAACGGACAGGTCCATAGCAATCAGCCCCAGCATTTT.

This clone was picked up one time. The chain recombines TRBV6-5 with TRBJ1-2; possible D gene TRBD1, 6 bases. This CDR3 is 13 amino acids long. Trimming stripped 7 bases from V and 4 bases from J, with 13 bases between. Germline assignment: CDR1 MNHEY and CDR2 SVGAGI. CDR3 amino acids: CASKREGGYGYTF. CDR3 DNA sequence: TGTGCCAGCAAACGGGAGGGGGGCTATGGCTACACCTTC.

The rearrangement uses TRBV5-4 and TRBJ2-2, with 12 bases identical to TRBD1. Per the germline V gene, CDR1 is SGHNT and CDR2 is YYREEE (reference sequence). The CDR3 consists of 17 residues. J gave up 3 bases and V 0 bases, and 3 bases lay outside the gene matches. CDR3 nucleotide sequence: TGTGCCAGCAGCTTGGGGGGACAGGGGGCGCACACCGGGGAGCTGTTTTTT. It yields the protein CASSLGGQGAHTGELFF.

The chain couples TRBV14 to TRBJ2-1; 7 nucleotides agree with TRBD2. The CDR3 covers 19 residues. V lost 0 bases, J lost 0 bases, and 11 bases stayed unmatched. Germline CDR1 SGHDN, CDR2 FVKESK. The CDR3 DNA reads TGTGCCAGCAGCCAAGACCATGAATCTAGCGGACGCTCCTACAATGAGCAGTTCTTC. It encodes CASSQDHESSGRSYNEQFF.

The chain recombines TRBV9 with TRBJ2-5; no firm D call. Per germline, CDR1 SGDLS and CDR2 YYNGEE. V was cut by 1 base and J by 5 bases, with 15 bases left in between. The CDR3 spans 15 residues. For the CDR3, the DNA is TGTGCCAGCAGCGTATTCCCCGAAGGGTGGGAGACCCAGTACTTC. Protein product: CASSVFPEGWETQYF.

This chain uses TRBV5-1 with TRBJ1-1; D is perhaps TRBD1 (5 bases). In germline, CDR1 is SGHRS, CDR2 YFSETQ. This CDR3 spans 14 amino acids. V shed 4 bases and J shed 0 bases, with 10 bases lying between them. The chain's CDR3 is CASSRGVMNTEAFF. In DNA form, the CDR3 reads TGCGCCAGCAGCCGGGGGGTTATGAACACTGAAGCTTTCTTT.

The chain carries TRBV10-1 and TRBJ2-7; possibly TRBD1 or TRBD2 for D (7 bases each). V was pared by 6 bases and J by 7 bases, with 19 bases between. The CDR3 is 14 amino acids. Germline V gene sequence: CDR1 WNHNN, CDR2 SYGVQD (reference sequence). CDR3 protein: CASSRDSGVREQYF. For the CDR3, the DNA is TGCGCCAGCAGCCGGGACAGCGGGGTGAGGGAGCAGTACTTC.